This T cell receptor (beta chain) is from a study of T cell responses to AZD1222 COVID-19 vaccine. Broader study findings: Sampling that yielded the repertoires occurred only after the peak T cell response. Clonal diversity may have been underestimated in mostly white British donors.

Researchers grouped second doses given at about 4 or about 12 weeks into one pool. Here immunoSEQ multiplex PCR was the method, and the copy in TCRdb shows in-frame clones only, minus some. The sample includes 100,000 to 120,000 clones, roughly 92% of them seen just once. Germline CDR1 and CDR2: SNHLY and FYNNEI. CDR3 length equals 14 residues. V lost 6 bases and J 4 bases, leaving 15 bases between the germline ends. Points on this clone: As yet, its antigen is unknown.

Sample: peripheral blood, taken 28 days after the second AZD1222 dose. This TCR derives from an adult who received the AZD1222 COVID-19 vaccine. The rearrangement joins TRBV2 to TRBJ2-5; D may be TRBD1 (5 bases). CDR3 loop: CASRESSQGETQYF. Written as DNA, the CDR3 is TGTGCCAGCAGGGAGAGCTCCCAGGGAGAGACCCAGTACTTC.